This T cell receptor beta chain was found in a study of blood T cell repertoires in COVID-19. About the research overall: COVID-19 samples, acute and convalescent, were from the United States, Italy and Spain.

The protocol was immunoSEQ multiplex PCR, while the TCRdb copy is restricted to in-frame clones and leaves out a portion. The data contain some 77,000 clones, roughly 89% of them singletons. Trimming pared 0 bases from V and 5 bases from J, leaving 11 bases between. CDR1 SGHRS and CDR2 YFSETQ come from the germline V gene. The CDR3 totals 15 residues. This TCR derives from a woman over 75 with active or convalescent COVID-19. This sequence joins TRBV5-1 and TRBJ1-4; D is perhaps TRBD1 (5 bases). Sequenced: peripheral blood. The CDR3: CASSLVGLPNEKLFF. The CDR3 coding sequence is TGCGCCAGCAGCTTGGTGGGACTGCCGAATGAAAAACTGTTTTTT. The full variable domain, rest sourced from reference TRBV5-1 and TRBJ1-4, is KAGVTQTPRYLIKTRGQQVTLSCSPISGHRSVSWYQQTPGQGLQFLFEYFSETQRNKGNFPGRFSGRQFSNSRSEMNVSTLELGDSALYLCASSLVGLPNEKLFFGSGTQLSVL.